Each of the 20 T cell receptor beta chains below was sequenced from the same sample in a study of response to subunit inactivated influenza vaccine (dated by TCRdb to the late 2010s). The library was made by RT-PCR. Sequencing relied on an Illumina HiSeq 2500. TCRdb reworked the public reads: Q25 trimming with fastp, MiXCR clone assembly, productive beta chains retained. Each CDR3 protein appears once, grouped with its most common genes and DNA. The sample table records about 310,000 distinct CDR3 sequences; roughly 20% of these occur just once. About a tenth of the sample is taken by the ten largest. Specimen: PBMCs from blood, collected approximately 20 months after vaccination. Source of these receptors: a man in his fifties or sixties who received an inactivated influenza vaccine. Donor details come from another sample of the same person, matched by shared clones.

This clonotype was detected only a few times. The genes are TRBV7-2 and TRBJ2-3; D not resolved. Looked up from germline, CDR1 is SGHTA and CDR2 is FQGNSA. Trimming took off 4 bases at V and 4 bases at J, with 9 bases between the two ends. CDR3 size: 13 residues. CDR3 coding DNA: TGTGCCAGCAGCTCCCCCCCGGCAGATACGCAGTATTTT. Its protein is CASSSPPADTQYF.

V usage is TRBV20-1 and J usage is TRBJ2-1; D not resolved. V was trimmed by 3 bases and J by 6 bases, leaving 6 bases between them. Germline V gene data show CDR1 as DFQATT and CDR2 as SNEGSKA (reference sequence). This CDR3 has 11 residues. This chain's CDR3 is CSASGVNEQFF. The CDR3 DNA reads TGCAGTGCTAGTGGGGTCAATGAGCAGTTCTTC.

This clonotype was seen only a few times. V and J are TRBV5-6 and TRBJ2-3, with unresolved D. Germline CDR1 reads SGHDT; CDR2 reads YYEEEE. This CDR3 is 15 amino acids long. V lost 1 base to trimming and J lost 2 bases, with 11 bases between them. The CDR3 DNA sequence: TGTGCCAGCAGCTTGTTAAGGGTCAACACAGATACGCAGTATTTT. The encoded protein is CASSLLRVNTDTQYF.

The chain has TRBV24-1 and TRBJ1-5; possibly TRBD1 for D (5 bases). The V gene's germline CDR1 is KGHDR and CDR2 SFDVKD. With 4 bases removed from V and 3 bases from J, the gap between germline ends came to 9 bases. The length of the CDR3 is 14 residues. DNA for the CDR3: TGTGCCACCAGTGAGGGCAGGGTCAATCAGCCCCAGCATTTT. It specifies CATSEGRVNQPQHF.

The chain uses TRBV10-1 and TRBJ2-1, with 13 nucleotides matching TRBD2. This CDR3 comprises 14 residues. CDR1 and CDR2 from the germline V gene are WNHNN and SYGVQD (reference sequence). Trimming cost V 4 bases and J 9 bases; bases outside gene matches: 3. CDR3 bases: TGCGCCAGCAGTGGGGGGACTAGCGGGGTTGAGCAGTTCTTC. Protein sequence: CASSGGTSGVEQFF.

The table lists this clonotype with many counts. This chain links TRBV5-1 with TRBJ1-1; D call uncertain. CDR1 is SGHRS and CDR2 is YFSETQ in the germline V gene. V was cut by 1 base and J by 0 bases, with 10 bases left in between. The CDR3 totals 15 residues. CDR3 nucleotides: TGCGCCAGCAGCTTGCGGCACCCCATGAACACTGAAGCTTTCTTT. Translation gives CASSLRHPMNTEAFF.

J is TRBJ2-7 and V is TRBV12-3 or TRBV12-4; 9 nucleotides align to TRBD1. This CDR3 comprises 16 residues. The ends lost 5 bases at V and 7 bases at J; junction bases unmatched: 15. The CDR3 coding sequence is TGTGCCAGCAGTCCCCTGGGACAGGGACCTGTAGGAGAGCAGTACTTC. Its translation is CASSPLGQGPVGEQYF.

In its sample, this clonotype was seen a few times. V is TRBV20-1 and J is TRBJ2-7, with 12 bases lining up with TRBD1. Germline CDR1 is DFQATT and CDR2 is SNEGSKA (reference sequence). This CDR3 is 14 amino acids long. Unmatched junction bases numbered 11, after V lost 7 bases and J lost 7 bases. DNA for the CDR3: TGCAGTGTTCCTTCCCGGGACAGGGGGCCTGAGCAGTACTTC. Protein: CSVPSRDRGPEQYF.

The V call is TRBV5-1, the J call TRBJ2-5, with TRBD1 matching over 9 bases. There are 14 residues in the CDR3. The V gene end was trimmed by 4 bases and the J gene end by 4 bases; junction bases not matched to a gene: 5. Germline-derived CDR1 and CDR2 are SGHRS and YFSETQ. The CDR3 loop reads CASSAGTGSETQYF. For the CDR3, the DNA is TGCGCCAGCAGCGCCGGGACAGGGTCAGAGACCCAGTACTTC. The full variable domain, its missing parts supplied by reference TRBV5-1 and TRBJ2-5, is KAGVTQTPRYLIKTRGQQVTLSCSPISGHRSVSWYQQTPGQGLQFLFEYFSETQRNKGNFPGRFSGRQFSNSRSEMNVSTLELGDSALYLCASSAGTGSETQYFGPGTRLLVL.

This clonotype has just a few counts. J is TRBJ1-4 and V is TRBV6-5; D possibly corresponds to TRBD1 (5 bases). Trimming left V 0 bases short and J 8 bases short, with 16 bases between. This CDR3 has 16 residues. From germline, CDR1 is MNHEY and CDR2 SVGAGI. CDR3 region: CASSYSNRQGNEKLFF. For the CDR3, the DNA is TGTGCCAGCAGTTACTCGAATCGGCAGGGCAACGAAAAACTGTTTTTT.

The chain combines TRBV12-3 or TRBV12-4 with TRBJ1-2; D possibly corresponds to TRBD1 (6 bases). V gave up 3 bases and J gave up 3 bases, with 11 bases separating them. The CDR3 has 14 amino acids. CDR3 protein: CASSFSRGDYGYTF. As DNA, the CDR3 is TGTGCCAGCAGTTTTAGCAGGGGAGACTATGGCTACACCTTC.

The chain is built from TRBV4-3 and TRBJ1-1; TRBD1 matches 8 bases. This CDR3 has 15 residues. V shed 4 bases, J shed 0 bases, and the junction held 4 bases outside the gene matches. CDR1 and CDR2 (germline): LGHNA, YSLEER. The CDR3 loop reads CASSRHRGLNTEAFF. The CDR3 coding sequence is TGCGCCAGCAGCCGACACAGGGGGTTGAACACTGAAGCTTTCTTT.

This chain links TRBV12-3 or TRBV12-4 with TRBJ2-7; possible D gene TRBD2, 6 bases. The CDR3 is made up of 15 amino acids. With 3 bases removed from V and 3 bases from J, the gap between germline ends came to 15 bases. The CDR3 sequence: CASSLFGGESYEQYF. As DNA, the CDR3 is TGTGCCAGCAGTTTGTTCGGAGGGGAAAGCTACGAGCAGTACTTC.

This clonotype has just a few counts. This chain joins TRBV20-1 and TRBJ2-3; tentative D call: TRBD2 (5 bases). This CDR3 has 13 amino acids. The germline gives CDR1 DFQATT, CDR2 SNEGSKA (reference sequence). With 6 bases removed from V and 0 bases from J, the gap between germline ends came to 10 bases. This chain's CDR3 is CSAERASTDTQYF. The DNA for the CDR3 is TGCAGTGCCGAGAGGGCTAGCACAGATACGCAGTATTTT.

The gene calls are TRBV15 and TRBJ1-1, with 10 bases lining up with TRBD1. This CDR3 region has 16 residues. Germline trimming cut 3 bases from V and 4 bases from J; bases unmatched to any gene: 8. Germline assignment: CDR1 LNHNV and CDR2 YYDKDF (reference sequence). In nucleotides, the CDR3 is TGTGCCACCAGCAGGGACAGGGGGATGGCTAGCACTGAAGCTTTCTTT. Translated, it gives CATSRDRGMASTEAFF.

This clonotype was found a few times. This sequence joins TRBV7-2 and TRBJ1-2; TRBD1 agrees at 12 bases. The ends lost 4 bases at V and 4 bases at J; junction bases unmatched: 7. There are 16 residues in the CDR3. Germline CDR1 and CDR2: SGHTA and FQGNSA. The CDR3 bases are TGTGCCAGCAGCTCCTCCGGGACAGGGGGCCTCTATGGCTACACCTTC. This gives the protein CASSSSGTGGLYGYTF.

This chain connects TRBV27 to TRBJ2-6; D remains ambiguous. V was trimmed by 4 bases and J by 0 bases, leaving 4 bases between them. The CDR3 runs 14 residues. CDR1 and CDR2 (germline): MNHEY, SMNVEV (reference sequence). In DNA form, the CDR3 reads TGTGCCAGCAGTTCTCTCTCTGGGGCCAACGTCCTGACTTTC. Its protein product is CASSSLSGANVLTF.

This clonotype has at least ten counts. The chain employs TRBV4-3 and TRBJ1-2; no clear D. Germline CDR1 LGHNA, CDR2 YSLEER. Trimming pared 1 base from V and 6 bases from J, leaving 12 bases between. The CDR3 contains 14 residues. The CDR3 protein is CASSQVYGGHGYTF. The CDR3 DNA reads as TGCGCCAGCAGCCAAGTTTATGGTGGGCATGGCTACACCTTC.

The chain is built from TRBV2 and TRBJ1-1, with TRBD1 matching over 7 bases. This CDR3 is built from 14 residues. Germline CDR1 is SNHLY and CDR2 is FYNNEI. The junction had 8 bases not matched to a gene; V was cut back by 6 bases and J by 4 bases. CDR3 loop: CASRRDSGFTEAFF. As DNA, the CDR3 is TGTGCCAGCAGGAGGGACAGCGGGTTCACTGAAGCTTTCTTT.

This clonotype was detected many times. The chain employs TRBV12-3 or TRBV12-4 and TRBJ1-5; D remains unclear. Trimming removed 6 bases at V and 1 base at J, with 7 bases between. This CDR3 spans 13 amino acids. CDR3 DNA: TGTGCCAGCAGAAAGGAAAGCAATCAGCCCCAGCATTTT. Residues: CASRKESNQPQHF.